This T cell receptor beta chain was sequenced in a study of blood T cell repertoires in COVID-19. Background on the study: The United States, Italy and Spain were the sources of the acute and convalescent COVID-19 samples. Nucleic acid was either cDNA or gDNA, and it came from T cells, B-cell-depleted T cells, or PBMCs.

Under the authors' procedure: Estimation of nucleated cell counts was performed using reference gene primer amplification. The repertoire was sequenced with immunoSEQ multiplex PCR; TCRdb's copy has only in-frame clones and lacks some. V, J and clone size reflect that table, while D and trimming were determined from the DNA. The table has under 300,000 clones, approximately 91% seen once. This CDR3 region has 17 residues. V dropped 0 bases and J dropped 7; count of bases not matched to a gene: 9. Germline V CDR1 and CDR2: LGHDT, YNNKEL (reference sequence). The TCR sequence derives from a woman in her thirties or forties who had recovered from COVID-19. Input material: peripheral blood. The V call is TRBV3-1 (or the pseudogene TRBV3-2), the J call TRBJ2-5; the match to TRBD2 covers 12 bases. Here the CDR3 DNA reads TGTGCCAGCAGCCAAGAAACCCTAGCGGGGGGGCACGGGACCCAGTACTTC. Translation: CASSQETLAGGHGTQYF.